The next 13 T cell receptor beta chains were all read from a single sample in a study of blood T cell repertoires in COVID-19. The data were produced by immunoSEQ multiplex PCR, yet TCRdb's version contains in-frame clones alone and is incomplete. The sample records about 410,000 clones, around nine tenths being singletons. The sequencing input was peripheral blood. The receptors come from a woman in her forties with COVID-19, enrolled during active disease.

The J gene is TRBJ1-3, the V gene TRBV2; D gene unclear. The CDR3 has 14 amino acids. The V gene's germline CDR1 is SNHLY and CDR2 FYNNEI. Deletions cut 7 bases from V and 0 bases from J, with 10 bases between. This chain's CDR3 is CASNGRHSGNTIYF. The CDR3 bases are TGTGCCAGCAACGGCAGGCACTCTGGAAACACCATATATTTT.

This rearrangement joins TRBV12-5 to TRBJ2-1; D gene unclear. V lost 2 bases and J lost 5, with 4 bases in between. Germline V CDR1 and CDR2: LGHNT, FRNRAP. The CDR3 is 12 residues long. The CDR3 nucleotides are TGTGCTAGTGGTTTGCGGGACAATGAGCAGTTCTTC. Encoded protein: CASGLRDNEQFF.

This sequence joins TRBV7-3 and TRBJ1-2; weak D call: TRBD1 (6 bases). The length of the CDR3 is 17 residues. Germline values: CDR1 SGHTA, CDR2 FQGTGA. Trimming took 2 bases from V and 4 from J, leaving 20 bases between them. The CDR3 DNA sequence: TGTGCCAGCAGCTTAGCCCCCGGGGGGCGTTGGGGCTATGGCTACACCTTC. This sequence encodes CASSLAPGGRWGYGYTF.

A few counts support this clone. The CDR3 nucleotides read TGTGCCAGCAGTCGAAGGGACAGACAGAATTCACCCCTCCACTTT. Translating it yields CASSRRDRQNSPLHF. The V call is TRBV6-6, the J call TRBJ1-6; 7 nucleotides line up with TRBD1. The ends lost 5 bases at V and 7 bases at J; junction bases unmatched: 8. CDR1 is MNHNY, CDR2 SVGAGI, per germline (reference sequence). The CDR3 consists of 15 residues.

Regarding this clone: The sample contains more than one DNA sequence encoding this CDR3. The chain carries TRBV30 and TRBJ1-5; 8 bases fit TRBD1. Germline CDR1 GTSNPN, CDR2 SVGIG (reference sequence). The CDR3 totals 13 residues. V lost 3 bases and J lost 4; bases outside the gene matches: 2. CDR3 bases: TGTGCCTGGAGCAGGGGGCGAAATCAGCCCCAGCATTTT. Its protein product is CAWSRGRNQPQHF.

Of note for this clone: This sample also contains other DNA sequences that code for the same CDR3. V and J are TRBV5-1 and TRBJ2-6, with a tentative D call TRBD1 (5 bases). Germline CDR1 reads SGHRS; CDR2 reads YFSETQ. The V end was cut by 7 bases, the J end by 0 bases, with 8 bases between. The CDR3 spans 14 residues. This CDR3 reads CASSDSSGANVLTF. The CDR3 region has the DNA TGCGCCAGCTCAGACAGCTCTGGGGCCAACGTCCTGACTTTC.

The genes are TRBV6-6 and TRBJ2-2; TRBD2 might be the D (6 bases). Trimming took 10 bases from V and 7 from J, leaving 22 bases between them. The length of the CDR3 is 15 residues. Per the germline V gene, CDR1 is MNHNY and CDR2 is SVGAGI (reference sequence). CDR3 sequence (DNA): TGTGCCACCTGGCGGGGCGTAGTGGTTAGCGGGGAGCTGTTTTTT. It translates to CATWRGVVVSGELFF.

This sequence joins TRBV7-8 and TRBJ1-5; D not resolved. Germline V CDR1 and CDR2: SGHVS, FQNEAQ. The CDR3 runs 13 residues. V lost 8 bases and J 3 bases, leaving 11 bases between the germline ends. CDR3 sequence: CASVRGDNQPQHF. In nucleotides, the CDR3 is TGTGCCAGCGTACGGGGAGACAATCAGCCCCAGCATTTT.

This rearrangement joins TRBV5-5 to TRBJ2-4, with D possibly TRBD2 on 5 matching bases. The germline CDR1 and CDR2 sequences are SGHKS and YYEKEE (reference sequence). The V gene lost 2 bases and the J gene lost 5 bases, with 14 bases spanning the gap. The CDR3 runs 15 residues. The CDR3 coding sequence is TGTGCCAGCAGCTTTAACCTAGCTGGTGAAAACATTCAGTACTTC. It translates to CASSFNLAGENIQYF.

The chain carries TRBV12-5 and TRBJ2-1, with TRBD2 matching 9 bases. Germline trimming cut 10 bases from V and 8 bases from J; bases unmatched to any gene: 12. The CDR3 loop spans 14 amino acids. Germline-derived CDR1 and CDR2 are LGHNT and FRNRAP. Here the CDR3 reads CATLGREGPDEQFF. The CDR3 DNA is TGTGCTACCCTGGGGCGGGAGGGCCCGGATGAGCAGTTCTTC.

V gene TRBV28 combines with J gene TRBJ2-5, with D perhaps matching TRBD1 (6 bases). Germline V gene sequence: CDR1 MDHEN, CDR2 SYDVKM. This CDR3 is built from 14 residues. V lost 5 bases and J lost 3, with 13 bases in between. Here the CDR3 reads CASSTRRTEETQYF. DNA of the CDR3: TGTGCCAGCAGTACGCGACGGACAGAAGAGACCCAGTACTTC.

The chain couples TRBV15 to TRBJ1-1; D is unclear. This CDR3 has 11 residues. Germline values: CDR1 LNHNV, CDR2 YYDKDF (reference sequence). Trimming left V 3 bases short and J 12 bases short, with 11 bases between. CDR3 DNA sequence: TGTGCCACCAGCAGTGGGTGGGCGTCTTTCTTT. Translated, it gives CATSSGWASFF.

The chain combines TRBV6-5 with TRBJ2-7; 9 positions agree with TRBD1. Germline trimming cut 1 base from V and 4 bases from J; bases unmatched to any gene: 5. In germline, CDR1 is MNHEY, CDR2 SVGAGI. The CDR3 has 15 residues. CDR3 residues: CASSYFRDRAYEQYF. The CDR3, as DNA: TGTGCCAGCAGTTACTTCCGGGACAGGGCATACGAGCAGTACTTC.